This section outlines one T cell receptor (beta chain) sequence together with its context. This sample was included in a study of PD-1 blockade in mismatch repair-deficient tumors. Study-level information: Patients had about a dozen mismatch repair-deficient cancer types and were previously treated and progressing.

Mismatch repair deficiency was confirmed in all patients, by PCR or immunohistochemistry. TCRs were sequenced from a few patients responding to pembrolizumab. TCRdb keeps only in-frame clones here, not all; method: immunoSEQ multiplex PCR. The table has around 100,000 clones, 70% to 80% seen once. This CDR3 has 13 amino acids. The germline CDR1 and CDR2 sequences are SEHNR and FQNEAQ (reference sequence). V shed 4 bases, J shed 9 bases, and the junction held 4 bases outside the gene matches. The chain employs TRBV7-9 and TRBJ2-1; 9 bases line up with TRBD2. The sample here was peripheral blood, taken 60 weeks after starting pembrolizumab. This TCR was recovered from an adult with mismatch repair-deficient cancer. The CDR3, as DNA: TGTGCCAGCAGCTCGGGACTAGCTGGTGAGCAGTTCTTC. It specifies CASSSGLAGEQFF.